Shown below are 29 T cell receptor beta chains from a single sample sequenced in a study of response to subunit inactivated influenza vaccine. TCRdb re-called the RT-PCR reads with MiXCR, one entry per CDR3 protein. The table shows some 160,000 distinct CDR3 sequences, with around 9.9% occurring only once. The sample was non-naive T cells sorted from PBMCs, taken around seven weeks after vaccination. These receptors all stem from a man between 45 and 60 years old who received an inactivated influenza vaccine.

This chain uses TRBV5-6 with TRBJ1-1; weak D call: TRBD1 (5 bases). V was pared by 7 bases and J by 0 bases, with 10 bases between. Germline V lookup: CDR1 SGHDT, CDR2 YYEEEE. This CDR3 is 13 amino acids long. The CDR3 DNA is TGTGCCAGCGACGGGGGGATGAACACTGAAGCTTTCTTT. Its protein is CASDGGMNTEAFF.

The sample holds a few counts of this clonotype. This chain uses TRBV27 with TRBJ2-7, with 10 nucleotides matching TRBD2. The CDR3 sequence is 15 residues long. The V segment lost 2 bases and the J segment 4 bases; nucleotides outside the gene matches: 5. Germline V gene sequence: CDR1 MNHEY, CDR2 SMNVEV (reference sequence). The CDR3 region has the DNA TGTGCCAGCAGTTTAAAGGGGACTAGCGCTTACGAGCAGTACTTC. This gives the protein CASSLKGTSAYEQYF.

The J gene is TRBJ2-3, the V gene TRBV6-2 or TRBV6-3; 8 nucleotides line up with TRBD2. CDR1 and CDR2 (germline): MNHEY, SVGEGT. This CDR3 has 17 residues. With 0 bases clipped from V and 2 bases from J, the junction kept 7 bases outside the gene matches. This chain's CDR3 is CASSYSSAGGHTDTQYF. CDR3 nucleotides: TGTGCCAGCAGTTACTCGTCGGCGGGAGGCCACACAGATACGCAGTATTTT.

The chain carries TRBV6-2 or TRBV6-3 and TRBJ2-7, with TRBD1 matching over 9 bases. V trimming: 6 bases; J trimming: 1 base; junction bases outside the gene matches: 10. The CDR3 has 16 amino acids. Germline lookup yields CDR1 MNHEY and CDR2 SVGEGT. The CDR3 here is CASRRRPGQGSYEQYF. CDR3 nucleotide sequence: TGTGCCAGCAGACGTCGTCCGGGACAGGGATCCTACGAGCAGTACTTC.

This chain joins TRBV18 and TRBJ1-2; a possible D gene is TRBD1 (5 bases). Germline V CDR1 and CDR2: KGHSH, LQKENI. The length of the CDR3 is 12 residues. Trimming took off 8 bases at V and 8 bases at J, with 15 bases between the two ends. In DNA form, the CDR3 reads TGTGCCAGCGCCCCCGGGGCGAGAGGCTACACCTTC. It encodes CASAPGARGYTF.

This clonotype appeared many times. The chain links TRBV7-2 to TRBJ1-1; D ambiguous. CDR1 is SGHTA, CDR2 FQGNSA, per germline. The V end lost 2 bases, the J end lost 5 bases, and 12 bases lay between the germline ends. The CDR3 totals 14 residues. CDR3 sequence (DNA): TGTGCCAGCAGCTTAAATACGGGGAGAACTGAAGCTTTCTTT. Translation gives CASSLNTGRTEAFF.

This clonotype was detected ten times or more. CDR3 in DNA: TGTGCCAGCAGTTTATCATGGGGGCCAATCAATTCACCCCTCCACTTT. It yields the protein CASSLSWGPINSPLHF. This chain joins TRBV27 and TRBJ1-6; weak D call: TRBD1 (6 bases). The CDR3 loop spans 16 amino acids. Trimming left V 0 bases short and J 7 bases short, with 13 bases between. CDR1 and CDR2 (germline): MNHEY, SMNVEV (reference sequence).

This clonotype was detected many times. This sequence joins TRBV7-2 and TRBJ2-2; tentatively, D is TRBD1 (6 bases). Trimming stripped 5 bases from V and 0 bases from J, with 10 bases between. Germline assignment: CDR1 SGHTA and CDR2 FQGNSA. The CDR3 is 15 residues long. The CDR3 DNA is TGTGCCAGCAGCCGAAGACAGGCGAACACCGGGGAGCTGTTTTTT. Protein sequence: CASSRRQANTGELFF.

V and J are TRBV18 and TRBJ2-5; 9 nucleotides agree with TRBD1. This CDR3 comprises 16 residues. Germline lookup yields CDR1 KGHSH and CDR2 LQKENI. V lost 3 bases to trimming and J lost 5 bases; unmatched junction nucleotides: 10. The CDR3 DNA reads TGTGCCAGCTCACCGCGAGGACAGGGGAGAGGCGAGACCCAGTACTTC. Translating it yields CASSPRGQGRGETQYF. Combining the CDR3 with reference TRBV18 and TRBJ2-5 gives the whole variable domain NAGVMQNPRHLVRRRGQEARLRCSPMKGHSHVYWYRQLPEEGLKFMVYLQKENIIDESGMPKERFSAEFPKEGPSILRIQQVVRGDSAAYFCASSPRGQGRGETQYFGPGTRLLVL.

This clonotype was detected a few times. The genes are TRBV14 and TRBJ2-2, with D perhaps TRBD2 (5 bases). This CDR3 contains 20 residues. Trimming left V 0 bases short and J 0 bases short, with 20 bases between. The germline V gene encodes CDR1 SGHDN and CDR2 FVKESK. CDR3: CASSQDEASWGRANTGELFF. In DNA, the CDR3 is TGTGCCAGCAGCCAAGATGAGGCTAGCTGGGGTCGCGCGAACACCGGGGAGCTGTTTTTT.

DNA for the CDR3: TGCAGTGCCTGGGACAGCCTACAAAACATTCAGTACTTC. Encoded protein: CSAWDSLQNIQYF. This chain links TRBV20-1 with TRBJ2-4; 7 bases map to TRBD1. The CDR3 totals 13 residues. Per the germline V gene, CDR1 is DFQATT and CDR2 is SNEGSKA (reference sequence). J lost 5 bases, V lost 6 bases, and 7 bases had no gene match.

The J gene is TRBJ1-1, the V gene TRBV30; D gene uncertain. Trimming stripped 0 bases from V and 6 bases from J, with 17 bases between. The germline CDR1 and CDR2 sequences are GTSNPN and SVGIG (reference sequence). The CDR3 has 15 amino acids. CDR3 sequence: CAWSVLGSGYAEAFF. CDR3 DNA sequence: TGTGCCTGGAGTGTACTCGGATCGGGTTACGCTGAAGCTTTCTTT.

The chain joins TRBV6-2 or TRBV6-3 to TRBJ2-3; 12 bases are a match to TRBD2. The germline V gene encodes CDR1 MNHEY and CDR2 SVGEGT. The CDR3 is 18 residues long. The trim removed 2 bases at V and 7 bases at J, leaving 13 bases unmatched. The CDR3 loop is CASSYPVETSGSRYTQYF. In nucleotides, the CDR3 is TGTGCCAGCAGTTACCCCGTCGAGACTAGCGGGAGCCGTTATACGCAGTATTTT.

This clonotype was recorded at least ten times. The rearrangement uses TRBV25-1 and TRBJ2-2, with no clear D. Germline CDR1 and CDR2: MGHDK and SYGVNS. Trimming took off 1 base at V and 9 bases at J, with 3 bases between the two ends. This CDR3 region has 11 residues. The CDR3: CASSESRELFF. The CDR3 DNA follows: TGTGCCAGCAGTGAATCCCGGGAGCTGTTTTTT.

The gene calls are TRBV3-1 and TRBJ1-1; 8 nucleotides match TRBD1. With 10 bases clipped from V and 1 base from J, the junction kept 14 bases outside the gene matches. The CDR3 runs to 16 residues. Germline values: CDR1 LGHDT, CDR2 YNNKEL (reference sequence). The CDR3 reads CATCQGQGFGNTEAFF. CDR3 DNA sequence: TGTGCCACCTGCCAAGGACAGGGTTTTGGGAACACTGAAGCTTTCTTT.

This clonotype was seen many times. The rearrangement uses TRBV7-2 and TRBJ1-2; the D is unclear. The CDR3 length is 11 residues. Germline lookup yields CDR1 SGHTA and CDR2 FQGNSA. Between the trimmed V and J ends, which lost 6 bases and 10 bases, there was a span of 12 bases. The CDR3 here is CASRAQENYTF. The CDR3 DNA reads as TGTGCCAGCAGAGCCCAGGAGAACTACACCTTC.

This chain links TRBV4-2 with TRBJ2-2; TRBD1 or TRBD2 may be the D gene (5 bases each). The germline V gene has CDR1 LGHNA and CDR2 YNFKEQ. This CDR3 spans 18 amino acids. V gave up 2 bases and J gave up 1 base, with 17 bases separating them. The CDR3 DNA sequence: TGTGCCAGCAGCCAATACCCCCCAGGGACGGGGAACACCGGGGAGCTGTTTTTT. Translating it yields CASSQYPPGTGNTGELFF.

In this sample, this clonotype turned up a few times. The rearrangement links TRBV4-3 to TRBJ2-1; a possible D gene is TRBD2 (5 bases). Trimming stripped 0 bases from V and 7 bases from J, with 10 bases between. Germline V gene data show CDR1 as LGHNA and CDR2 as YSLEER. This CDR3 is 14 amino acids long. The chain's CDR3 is CASSQDSSSNEQFF. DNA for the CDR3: TGCGCCAGCAGCCAAGATTCTAGCTCAAATGAGCAGTTCTTC.

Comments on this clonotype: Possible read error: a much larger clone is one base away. The CDR3 DNA follows: TGTGCCAGCAGCTTGGCCGTTTACAAAAACATTCAGTACTTC. This translates into CASSLAVYKNIQYF. This chain connects TRBV5-6 to TRBJ2-4; D not resolved. Germline loops: CDR1 SGHDT, CDR2 YYEEEE. The CDR3 consists of 14 residues. V dropped 0 bases and J dropped 3 bases, with 7 bases sitting between them.

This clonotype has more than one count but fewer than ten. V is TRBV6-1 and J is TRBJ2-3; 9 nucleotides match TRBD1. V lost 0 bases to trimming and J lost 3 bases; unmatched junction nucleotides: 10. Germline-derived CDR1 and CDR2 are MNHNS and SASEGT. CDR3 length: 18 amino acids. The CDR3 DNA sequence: TGTGCCAGCAGTGAAGCTGGGGGACAGGGTGGGTTGACAGATACGCAGTATTTT. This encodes CASSEAGGQGGLTDTQYF.

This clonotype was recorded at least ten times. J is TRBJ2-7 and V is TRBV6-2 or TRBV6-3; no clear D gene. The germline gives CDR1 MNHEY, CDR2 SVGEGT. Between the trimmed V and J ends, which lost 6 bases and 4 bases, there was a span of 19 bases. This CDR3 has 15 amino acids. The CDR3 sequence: CASSYPDRVSYEQYF. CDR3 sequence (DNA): TGTGCCAGCAGCTACCCGGACCGGGTTAGTTACGAGCAGTACTTC.

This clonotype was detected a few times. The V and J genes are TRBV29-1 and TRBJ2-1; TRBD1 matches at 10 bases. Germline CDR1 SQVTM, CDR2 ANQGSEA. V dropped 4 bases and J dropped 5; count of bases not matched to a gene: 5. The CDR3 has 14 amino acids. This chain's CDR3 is CSVVWDRGHNEQFF. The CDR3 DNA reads TGCAGCGTTGTCTGGGACAGGGGACACAATGAGCAGTTCTTC.

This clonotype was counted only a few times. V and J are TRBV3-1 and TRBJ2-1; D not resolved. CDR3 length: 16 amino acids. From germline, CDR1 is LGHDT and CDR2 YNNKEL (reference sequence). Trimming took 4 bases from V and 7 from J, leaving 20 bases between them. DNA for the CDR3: TGTGCCAGCAGCCCCTCACCCGGCGGCCCTGGGAATGAGCAGTTCTTC. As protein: CASSPSPGGPGNEQFF.

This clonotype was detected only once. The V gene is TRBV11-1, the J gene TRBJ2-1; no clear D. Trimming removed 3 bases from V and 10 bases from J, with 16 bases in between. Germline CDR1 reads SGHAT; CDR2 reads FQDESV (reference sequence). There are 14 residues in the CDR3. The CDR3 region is CASSFNFGSGEQFF. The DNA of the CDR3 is TGTGCCAGCAGCTTCAATTTCGGGTCTGGCGAGCAGTTCTTC.

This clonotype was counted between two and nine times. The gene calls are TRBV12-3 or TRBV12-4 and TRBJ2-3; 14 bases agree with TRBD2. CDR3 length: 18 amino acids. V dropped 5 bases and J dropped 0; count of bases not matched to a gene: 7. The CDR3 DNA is TGTGCCAGCAGTAGGACTAGCGGGAGGTATACGAGCACAGATACGCAGTATTTT. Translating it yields CASSRTSGRYTSTDTQYF.

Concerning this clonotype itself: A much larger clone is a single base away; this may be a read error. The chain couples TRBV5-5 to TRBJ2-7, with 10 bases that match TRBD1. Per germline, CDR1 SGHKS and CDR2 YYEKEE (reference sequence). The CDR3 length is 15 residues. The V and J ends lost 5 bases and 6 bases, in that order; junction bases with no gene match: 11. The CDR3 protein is CASSSTGQGPGEQYF. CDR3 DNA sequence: TGTGCCAGCAGTTCCACGGGACAGGGGCCCGGCGAGCAGTACTTC. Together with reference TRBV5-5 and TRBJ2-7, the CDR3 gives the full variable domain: DAGVTQSPTHLIKTRGQQVTLRCSPISGHKSVSWYQQVLGQGPQFIFQYYEKEERGRGNFPDRFSARQFPNYSSELNVNALLLGDSALYLCASSSTGQGPGEQYFGPGTRLTVT.

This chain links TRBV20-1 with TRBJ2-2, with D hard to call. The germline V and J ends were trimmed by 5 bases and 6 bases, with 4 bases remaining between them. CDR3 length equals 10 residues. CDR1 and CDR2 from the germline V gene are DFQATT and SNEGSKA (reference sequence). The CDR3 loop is CSARAGELFF. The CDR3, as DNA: TGCAGTGCTCGGGCCGGGGAGCTGTTTTTT.

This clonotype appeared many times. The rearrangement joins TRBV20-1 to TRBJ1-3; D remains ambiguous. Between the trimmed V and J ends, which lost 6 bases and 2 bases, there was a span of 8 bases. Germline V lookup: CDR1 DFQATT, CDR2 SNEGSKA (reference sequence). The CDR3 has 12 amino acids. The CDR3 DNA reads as TGCAGTGCGATGGTCCCTGGAAACACCATATATTTT. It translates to CSAMVPGNTIYF.

CDR3: CASSQTTAMNTEAFF. In nucleotides, the CDR3 is TGTGCCAGCTCACAAACGACAGCGATGAACACTGAAGCTTTCTTT. The chain combines TRBV18 with TRBJ1-1; perhaps TRBD1 as D (5 bases). The CDR3 contains 15 residues. Germline V gene data show CDR1 as KGHSH and CDR2 as LQKENI. Trimming stripped 4 bases from V and 0 bases from J, with 12 bases between.